Listed below are T cell receptor beta chains from one sample, sequenced in a study of cytomegalovirus exposure and HLA in healthy donors. Clones were read by immunoSEQ multiplex PCR, and TCRdb kept only the in-frame ones, dropping some. The table has about 93,000 clones, 65% seen once. Sequencing used PBMCs. These receptors came from a boy aged 5-17 years in good health and CMV-seropositive. Both conserved end residues are part of each CDR3. The D gene is left open where the match is weak. Clone sizes are given selectively: once, few, many, or a class where the clone is expanded.

d_call clone_size j_call v_call cdr3_aa cdr3_nt
TRBD1 . TRBJ1-2 TRBV7-8 CASSLAQGANGYPF TGTGCCAGCAGCTTAGCTCAGGGGGCCAACGGCTACCCCTTC
TRBD1 . TRBJ2-5 TRBV19 CASSISLSGQGARETQYF TGTGCCAGTAGTATTAGTTTATCGGGACAGGGGGCTCGGGAGACCCAGTACTTC
. . TRBJ1-4 TRBV2 CASSQGGLNEKLFF TGTGCCAGCAGCCAGGGAGGACTTAATGAAAAACTGTTTTTT
. once TRBJ2-7 TRBV9 CASSVARGGGPEQYF TGTGCCAGCAGCGTAGCGCGTGGGGGGGGGCCCGAGCAGTACTTC
. once TRBJ1-4 TRBV4-2 CASSQSSGRVATNEKLFF TGTGCCAGCAGCCAGTCATCGGGGAGGGTAGCAACTAATGAAAAACTGTTTTTT
TRBD2 . TRBJ2-3 TRBV4-1 CASSPWGLAGGVDTQYF TGCGCCAGCAGCCCCTGGGGACTAGCGGGGGGTGTAGATACGCAGTATTTT
. . TRBJ1-2 TRBV11-2 CASSSGLNYGYTF TGTGCCAGCAGTTCGGGTCTTAACTATGGCTACACCTTC
. . TRBJ1-3 TRBV6-6 CASSLPGELNTIYF TGTGCCAGCAGTCTTCCAGGGGAACTAAACACCATATATTTT
TRBD1 . TRBJ2-7 TRBV15 CATSRDKGRGISYEQYF TGTGCCACCAGCAGAGATAAGGGCAGGGGGATCTCCTACGAGCAGTACTTC
TRBD1 few TRBJ1-6 TRBV6-5 CASSRQGASGSPLHF TGTGCCAGCAGTCGACAGGGGGCTTCGGGTTCACCCCTCCACTTT
. . TRBJ2-3 TRBV6-5 CASSYGSGKGDTQYF TGTGCCAGCAGTTATGGGTCAGGGAAAGGAGATACGCAGTATTTT
. . TRBJ2-7 TRBV2 CASYRDYEQYF TGTGCCAGCTACAGGGACTACGAGCAGTACTTC